These 28 T cell receptor beta chains came from one sample sequenced in a study of control samples from healthy donors and cancer patients. Assay: immunoSEQ multiplex PCR; the TCRdb copy retains only in-frame clones and omits some. The sample includes some 150,000 clones, 80% to 95% of them seen just once. The specimen sequenced was blood. These TCRs come from a man under 40 in good health.

This chain joins TRBV11-2 and TRBJ1-1; D is unclear. The ends were cut back, 4 bases at V and 10 bases at J, with 16 bases in the middle. This CDR3 has 13 residues. Germline CDR1 SGHAT, CDR2 FQNNGV. The CDR3 reads CASSSGGLTGAFF. DNA for the CDR3: TGTGCCAGCAGCTCCGGAGGTCTGACGGGAGCTTTCTTT.

This chain links TRBV19 with TRBJ1-2; D call uncertain. This CDR3 contains 13 residues. V was clipped by 3 bases and J by 0 bases, with 5 bases between them. Germline loops: CDR1 LNHDA, CDR2 SQIVND (reference sequence). The CDR3 reads CASSIPPNYGYTF. The DNA of the CDR3 is TGTGCCAGTAGTATCCCCCCTAACTATGGCTACACCTTC. The whole variable domain, filled in from reference TRBV19 and TRBJ1-2, reads DGGITQSPKYLFRKEGQNVTLSCEQNLNHDAMYWYRQDPGQGLRLIYYSQIVNDFQKGDIAEGYSVSREKKESFPLTVTSAQKNPTAFYLCASSIPPNYGYTFGSGTRLTVV.

V and J are TRBV28 and TRBJ1-5; D is undetermined. The CDR3 is made up of 14 amino acids. The ends were cut back, 5 bases at V and 0 bases at J, with 8 bases in the middle. Germline V gene lookup returns CDR1 MDHEN and CDR2 SYDVKM. Written as DNA, the CDR3 is TGTGCCAGCAGTGCAGGACTTAGCAATCAGCCCCAGCATTTT. It is translated as CASSAGLSNQPQHF.

The J gene is TRBJ1-1, the V gene TRBV10-2; a weak D match, TRBD1 (5 bases). This CDR3 spans 13 amino acids. Deletions cut 7 bases from V and 4 bases from J, with 13 bases between. The germline gives CDR1 WSHSY, CDR2 SAAADI. The CDR3 coding sequence is TGCGCCAGCACCACAGGCTGGGGCACTGAAGCTTTCTTT. Amino acid sequence: CASTTGWGTEAFF.

The genes are TRBV4-1 and TRBJ1-1, with D unresolved. Deletions cut 1 base from V and 1 base from J, with 4 bases between. The CDR3 is 13 amino acids. Germline CDR1 reads MGHRA; CDR2 reads YSYEKL. CDR3 bases: TGCGCCAGCAGCCAAGCCAGGAACACTGAAGCTTTCTTT. Protein sequence: CASSQARNTEAFF.

This chain connects TRBV29-1 to TRBJ2-1, with TRBD2 matching 8 bases. The germline V gene encodes CDR1 SQVTM and CDR2 ANQGSEA. The CDR3 contains 15 residues. The junction had 12 bases not matched to a gene; V was cut back by 6 bases and J by 5 bases. The CDR3 region is CSVTYFGGGHNEQFF. CDR3 DNA sequence: TGCAGCGTCACATACTTTGGCGGGGGGCACAATGAGCAGTTCTTC.

The chain couples TRBV10-1 to TRBJ2-3; no clear D. CDR1 WNHNN and CDR2 SYGVQD come from the germline V gene (reference sequence). This CDR3 is 15 amino acids long. Trimming took off 0 bases at V and 0 bases at J, with 7 bases between the two ends. The chain's CDR3 is CASSESKTSTDTQYF. The CDR3 bases are TGCGCCAGCAGTGAGTCGAAGACAAGCACAGATACGCAGTATTTT.

DNA of the CDR3: TGTGCCAGCAGCTTGTTAACAGGGGGTGAAAAACTGTTTTTT. As protein: CASSLLTGGEKLFF. The V gene is TRBV5-8, the J gene TRBJ1-4, with TRBD1 identical over 8 bases. V lost 1 base to trimming and J lost 7 bases; unmatched junction nucleotides: 3. Germline V gene sequence: CDR1 SGHTS, CDR2 YDEGEE. The length of the CDR3 is 14 residues.

The CDR3, as DNA: TGTGCCAGCAGCCTCCCAGACTCTAGGGGGAATGAGCAGTTCTTC. Protein: CASSLPDSRGNEQFF. This chain links TRBV27 with TRBJ2-1; D perhaps matches TRBD1 (6 bases). The CDR3 contains 15 residues. The germline V gene encodes CDR1 MNHEY and CDR2 SMNVEV (reference sequence). Trimming pared 6 bases from V and 7 bases from J, leaving 19 bases between.

V gene TRBV7-6 combines with J gene TRBJ2-3; possibly TRBD2 for D (7 bases). The CDR3 spans 14 residues. V dropped 5 bases and J dropped 6 bases, with 15 bases sitting between them. Germline-derived CDR1 and CDR2 are SGHVS and FNYEAQ. CDR3 DNA sequence: TGTGCCAGCAGCCTGGGGGGGCCGGGTGATACGCAGTATTTT. Residues: CASSLGGPGDTQYF.

The chain links TRBV12-3 or TRBV12-4 to TRBJ1-2; D is undetermined. CDR3 length: 13 residues. The V end was cut by 3 bases, the J end by 8 bases, with 13 bases between. This chain's CDR3 is CASSFLYGVGYTF. In DNA form, the CDR3 reads TGTGCCAGCAGTTTTCTTTATGGTGTCGGCTACACCTTC.

V usage is TRBV5-1 and J usage is TRBJ2-2, with D possibly matching TRBD1 (6 bases). The CDR3 length is 15 residues. Trimming stripped 4 bases from V and 5 bases from J, with 15 bases between. From germline, CDR1 is SGHRS and CDR2 YFSETQ. Here the CDR3 DNA reads TGCGCCAGCAGCGCAGGGACATCCCCAACCGGGGAGCTGTTTTTT. This gives the protein CASSAGTSPTGELFF.

This clone was observed a single time. The V gene is TRBV6-6, the J gene TRBJ1-1, with D hard to call. The length of the CDR3 is 13 residues. V was clipped by 2 bases and J by 1 base, with 5 bases between them. Germline CDR1 MNHNY, CDR2 SVGAGI (reference sequence). The CDR3 here is CASSYRWNTEAFF. The CDR3 nucleotides read TGTGCCAGCAGTTACCGGTGGAACACTGAAGCTTTCTTT.

V gene TRBV21-1 combines with J gene TRBJ1-5. TRBV21-1 is recorded as a pseudogene. This CDR3 has 10 amino acids. CDR3 nucleotides: TGTGCCAGCAGTGGGATCGCCCCGTATTTT. This gives the protein CASSGIAPYF.

V usage is TRBV7-2 and J usage is TRBJ2-7; D might be TRBD1 (5 bases). Per the germline V gene, CDR1 is SGHTA and CDR2 is FQGNSA. The length of the CDR3 is 15 residues. V lost 5 bases, J lost 1 base, and 15 bases lay in between. CDR3 sequence (DNA): TGTGCCAGCAGCCCACCGTGGACACGTTCCTACGAGCAGTACTTC. Translated: CASSPPWTRSYEQYF.

V gene TRBV5-6 combines with J gene TRBJ2-7; D might be TRBD1 (5 bases). The CDR3 has 13 amino acids. The ends were cut back, 3 bases at V and 2 bases at J, with 9 bases in the middle. Germline CDR1 and CDR2: SGHDT and YYEEEE. DNA for the CDR3: TGTGCCAGCAGCTCCAGGGTCACCTACGAGCAGTACTTC. Translated, it gives CASSSRVTYEQYF.

J is TRBJ2-7 and V is TRBV21-1; TRBD2, the D gene given by the table, was not confirmed from the DNA. TRBV21-1 is recorded as a pseudogene. The CDR3 extends over 17 amino acids. This chain's CDR3 is CASYTYKERAGIYEQYF. The CDR3, as DNA: TGTGCCAGCTACACCTACAAAGAGAGGGCGGGGATTTACGAGCAGTACTTC.

This chain links TRBV9 with TRBJ1-5; 9 bases match TRBD1. V shed 3 bases and J 8 bases; nucleotides not matched to a gene: 6. Germline CDR1 reads SGDLS; CDR2 reads YYNGEE. The CDR3 runs to 14 residues. Here the CDR3 reads CASSGTGGREPQHF. The CDR3, as DNA: TGTGCCAGCAGCGGTACAGGGGGCCGGGAGCCCCAGCATTTT.

The count of this clone is one. This sequence joins TRBV5-5 and TRBJ2-2; D is unclear. The CDR3 runs 12 residues. V gave up 5 bases and J gave up 4 bases, with 6 bases separating them. The germline V gene encodes CDR1 SGHKS and CDR2 YYEKEE (reference sequence). In DNA form, the CDR3 reads TGTGCCAGCAGTCGATCCACCGGGGAGCTGTTTTTT. Its translation is CASSRSTGELFF.

The chain employs TRBV18 and TRBJ2-5, with 11 bases matching TRBD1. This CDR3 comprises 16 residues. Germline CDR1 is KGHSH and CDR2 is LQKENI. The trim removed 8 bases at V and 3 bases at J, leaving 11 bases unmatched. DNA for the CDR3: TGTGCCAGCGCGCAGACGCCGGGACAGGGGGAAGAGACCCAGTACTTC. This encodes CASAQTPGQGEETQYF.

This clone was counted between two and nine times. This sequence joins TRBV20-1 and TRBJ1-1, with D maybe TRBD1 (5 bases). Germline CDR1 is DFQATT and CDR2 is SNEGSKA (reference sequence). Trimming shortened V by 3 bases and J by 6 bases, and 11 bases separated the two germline ends. The CDR3 extends over 12 amino acids. For the CDR3, the DNA is TGCAGTGCTAGTAAGGGGAAGGCTGAAGCTTTCTTT. Translation gives CSASKGKAEAFF.

The rearrangement joins TRBV11-2 to TRBJ2-4; tentatively, D is TRBD1 or TRBD2 (5 bases each). Germline V gene sequence: CDR1 SGHAT, CDR2 FQNNGV. V lost 5 bases, J lost 5 bases, and 16 bases lay in between. The CDR3 loop spans 15 amino acids. CDR3 in DNA: TGTGCCAGCAGCAAAGCCGGGACGAAACAAAACATTCAGTACTTC. Its translation is CASSKAGTKQNIQYF. The full variable domain, completed using reference TRBV11-2 and TRBJ2-4, is EAGVAQSPRYKIIEKRQSVAFWCNPISGHATLYWYQQILGQGPKLLIQFQNNGVVDDSQLPKDRFSAERLKGVDSTLKIQPAKLEDSAVYLCASSKAGTKQNIQYFGAGTRLSVL.

The rearrangement links TRBV5-1 to TRBJ2-3; D gene unclear. V was cut by 0 bases and J by 2 bases, with 10 bases left in between. Germline loops: CDR1 SGHRS, CDR2 YFSETQ. The length of the CDR3 is 15 residues. CDR3 in amino acids: CASSLEVQYTDTQYF. The DNA of the CDR3 is TGCGCCAGCAGCTTGGAGGTCCAATACACAGATACGCAGTATTTT.

A remark on this clone: At one of its ends the junction is not consistent with the germline gene, which may arise from a read error. The chain uses TRBV11-2 and TRBJ1-4; unclear D gene. CDR3 length: 13 residues. Per the germline V gene, CDR1 is SGHAT and CDR2 is FQNNGV. As DNA, the CDR3 is TGTGCCAGCAGCTTAAGTGTCAGTGATGTCCCCCTTTTT. Amino acids: CASSLSVSDVPLF.

The rearrangement uses TRBV29-1 and TRBJ2-7, with 8 bases fitting TRBD1. V was clipped by 4 bases and J by 1 base; unmatched bases: 12. The CDR3 covers 16 residues. Germline CDR1 is SQVTM and CDR2 is ANQGSEA. The CDR3 is CSVGTTGGKMSYEQYF. The CDR3 DNA reads as TGCAGCGTTGGAACAACAGGGGGGAAAATGTCCTACGAGCAGTACTTC.

The rearrangement links TRBV2 to TRBJ2-3; perhaps D is TRBD1 or TRBD2 (5 bases each). The V and J ends lost 4 bases and 1 base respectively, with 12 bases between them. CDR3 length: 15 amino acids. The germline gives CDR1 SNHLY, CDR2 FYNNEI. The CDR3 is CASSVEGLGTDTQYF. In nucleotides, the CDR3 is TGTGCCAGCAGTGTAGAGGGGCTAGGCACAGATACGCAGTATTTT.

This chain connects TRBV3-1 (or the pseudogene TRBV3-2) to TRBJ1-1; D is possibly TRBD1 (6 bases). Germline values: CDR1 LGHDT, CDR2 YNNKEL (reference sequence). CDR3 length: 14 residues. Deletions cut 1 base from V and 3 bases from J, with 9 bases between. The CDR3 DNA reads as TGTGCCAGCAGCCAAGGAGGGGGGTACACTGAAGCTTTCTTT. The encoded protein is CASSQGGGYTEAFF.

This rearrangement joins TRBV7-3 to TRBJ1-1; D unclear. Trimming took off 7 bases at V and 3 bases at J, with 12 bases between the two ends. The germline V gene has CDR1 SGHTA and CDR2 FQGTGA. The length of the CDR3 is 13 residues. CDR3 nucleotides: TGTGCCAGCACCACCCTGTCTCACACTGAAGCTTTCTTT. Its translation is CASTTLSHTEAFF.